This T cell receptor (beta chain) came from a study of blood T cell repertoires in COVID-19 (dated by TCRdb to about 2020). Concerning the study at large: Samples from collaborators originated in the United States, Italy and Spain and spanned both the acute and convalescent phases of COVID-19. The prospective study material was composed of cDNA or gDNA derived from T cells, B-cell-depleted T cells, or PBMCs. The dataset comprised deeply sampled blood TCRbeta repertoires from subjects exposed to, actively infected with, or recovered from COVID-19. The repertoires were made available in a free public database intended to serve as a resource for research on the immune response to SARS-CoV-2. The samples were drawn from the first 160 participants of the ongoing ImmuneRACE study and from 1,254 subjects provided by 6 global collaborators. Nearly every sample came with metadata listing a de-identified subject ID, COVID-19 status, age in years and sex. Where HLA class I and class II types were available, the types were taken from metadata supplied by the sample provider, not from assay-based typing.

The CDR3 holds 15 amino acids from the cysteine to the phenylalanine. Only CDR3 DNA remains: 45 bases, in frame from the first base. The germline V gene encodes CDR1 LNHDA and CDR2 SQIVND (reference sequence). Relative to germline, V is 1 base shorter and J is 2 bases shorter, with 11 bases between their ends. Another Seattle source contributed samples from volunteer blood donors who had recovered from COVID-19. Each collaborating institution followed its own protocols to collect whole blood in K2EDTA tubes. For TCRbeta analysis, collaborator samples were shipped as frozen whole blood, as isolated PBMCs, or as DNA extracted from either sample type. Broad study findings and their caveats: The amount of clinical and demographic metadata varied by source and participant and was provided uncurated.

TCRbeta CDR3 regions were amplified from genomic DNA using the immunoSEQ Assay, a bias-controlled multiplex PCR. Under the source paper's analysis protocol: Within the assay, amplification of reference gene primers was used to estimate how many nucleated cells each sample contained. To quantify the absolute abundance of each unique TCRbeta CDR3 rearrangement, sequence reads were collapsed and filtered. For each sample, productive Simpson clonality was calculated by taking the square root of Simpson's diversity index across productive rearrangements. As stored in TCRdb, this immuneACCESS dataset retains in-frame rearrangements with V and J assigned. A fraction of the clones does not appear; measured against another copy, unresolved V genes explain less than half of the discrepancy, and the remainder lacks a known reason. Clone size and the V and J calls come from that table; the DNA yielded D and trimming. This sample lists 150,000 or so clones; around 85% were detected once. About 1.2% of the sample belongs to the ten largest clones.

About this clone itself: It has no known antigen specificity. Per-nucleotide qualities are absent, and no much larger clonotype sits a single base away.

The TCR comes from a man aged 60-69 years who had recovered from COVID-19. Source material: peripheral blood. The sequence is built from TRBV19 and TRBJ2-5; matching of 7 bases hints at TRBD1 as the D gene. This receptor carries the CDR3 CASSIGTGGQETQYF. Here is the DNA: TGTGCCAGTAGTATAGGGACAGGAGGGCAAGAGACCCAGTACTTC.